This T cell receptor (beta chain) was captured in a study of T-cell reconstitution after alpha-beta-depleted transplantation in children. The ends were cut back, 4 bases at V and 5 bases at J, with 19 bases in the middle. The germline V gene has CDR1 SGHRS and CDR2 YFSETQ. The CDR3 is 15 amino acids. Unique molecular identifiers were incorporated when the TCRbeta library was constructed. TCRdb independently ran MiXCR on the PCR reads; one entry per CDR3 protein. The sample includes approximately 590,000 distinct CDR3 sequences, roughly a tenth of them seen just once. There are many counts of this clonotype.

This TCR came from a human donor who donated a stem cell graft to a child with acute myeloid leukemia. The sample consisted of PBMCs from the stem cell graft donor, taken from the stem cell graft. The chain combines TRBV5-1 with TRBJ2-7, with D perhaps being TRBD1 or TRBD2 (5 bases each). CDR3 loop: CASSRDRQSRDEQYF. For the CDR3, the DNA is TGCGCCAGCAGCCGGGACCGCCAATCTAGAGACGAGCAGTACTTC.